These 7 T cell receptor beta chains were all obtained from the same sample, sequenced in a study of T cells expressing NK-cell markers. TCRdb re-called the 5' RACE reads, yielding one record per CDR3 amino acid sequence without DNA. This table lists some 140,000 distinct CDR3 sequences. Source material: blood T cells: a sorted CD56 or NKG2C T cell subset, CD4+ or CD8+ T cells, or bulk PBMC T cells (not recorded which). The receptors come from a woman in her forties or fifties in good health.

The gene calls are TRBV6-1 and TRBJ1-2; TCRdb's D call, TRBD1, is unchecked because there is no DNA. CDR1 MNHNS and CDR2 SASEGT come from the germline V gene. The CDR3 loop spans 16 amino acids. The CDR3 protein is CASSEVSQGRNYGYTF.

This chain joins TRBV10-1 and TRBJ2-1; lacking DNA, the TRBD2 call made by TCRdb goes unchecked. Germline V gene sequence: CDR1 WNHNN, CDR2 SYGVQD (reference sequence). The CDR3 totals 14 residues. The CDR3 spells CASSEAGGPDEQFF.

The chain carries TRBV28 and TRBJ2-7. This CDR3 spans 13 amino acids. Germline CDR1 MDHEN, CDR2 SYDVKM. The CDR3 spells CASSLSRPYEQYF.

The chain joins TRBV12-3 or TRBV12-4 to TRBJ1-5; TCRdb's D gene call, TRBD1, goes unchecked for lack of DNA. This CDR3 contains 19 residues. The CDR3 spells CASREGDIGGTFSNQPQHF.

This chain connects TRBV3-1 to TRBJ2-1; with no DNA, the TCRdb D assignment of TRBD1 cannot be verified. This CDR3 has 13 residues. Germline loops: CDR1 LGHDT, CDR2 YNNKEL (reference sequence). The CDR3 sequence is CASSRQSHNEQFF.

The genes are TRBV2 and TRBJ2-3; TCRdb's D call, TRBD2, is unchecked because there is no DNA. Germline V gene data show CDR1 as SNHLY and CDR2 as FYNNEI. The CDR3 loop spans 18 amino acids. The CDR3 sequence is CASSEESIFGYNTDTQYF.

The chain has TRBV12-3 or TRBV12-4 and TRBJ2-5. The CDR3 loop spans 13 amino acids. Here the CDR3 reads CASSPMGQETQYF.